Listed below are T cell receptor beta chains from one sample, sequenced in a study of human T cells and chemical hapten exposure. TCRdb used MiXCR to reprocess the RACE reads, holding one entry per CDR3 protein. This sample has approximately 80,000 distinct CDR3 sequences; roughly 10% occur once, and the top ten carry 2.5%. The sample in question was whole blood, obtained in connection with sensitization to the hapten diphenylcyclopropenone (DPC). The receptors stem from a woman aged 25 to 39 with alopecia areata. Some clones in this sample may be carry-over from other donors' samples. Each CDR3 is given with its conserved first and last residue. D genes are given only for firm matches. A clone size is listed for some rows: how often the clone was seen (once, few, many), or a class if it is expanded.

clone_size: many; v_call: TRBV5-6; d_call: -; j_call: TRBJ2-3; cdr3_aa: CASSLGVGKTDTQYF; cdr3_nt: TGTGCCAGCAGCTTGGGAGTAGGCAAGACAGATACGCAGTATTTT
clone_size: many; v_call: TRBV4-2; d_call: -; j_call: TRBJ2-1; cdr3_aa: CASSQDVAGNEQFF; cdr3_nt: TGTGCCAGCAGCCAAGACGTGGCGGGGAATGAGCAGTTCTTC
clone_size: -; v_call: TRBV18; d_call: -; j_call: TRBJ2-4; cdr3_aa: CASSPQGPKNIQYF; cdr3_nt: TGTGCCAGCTCACCGCAGGGCCCCAAAAACATTCAGTACTTC
clone_size: many; v_call: TRBV6-2/TRBV6-3; d_call: TRBD1; j_call: TRBJ2-1; cdr3_aa: CASSYYRDSRYNEQFF; cdr3_nt: TGTGCCAGCAGTTACTACCGGGACAGCCGCTACAATGAGCAGTTCTTC
clone_size: many; v_call: TRBV12-3/TRBV12-4; d_call: -; j_call: TRBJ2-2; cdr3_aa: CASRLAGELFF; cdr3_nt: TGTGCCAGCAGGCTAGCCGGGGAGCTGTTTTTT
clone_size: -; v_call: TRBV7-9; d_call: TRBD1; j_call: TRBJ2-1; cdr3_aa: CASTLTGEFYNEQFF; cdr3_nt: TGTGCCAGCACCCTGACAGGGGAATTCTACAATGAGCAGTTCTTC
clone_size: -; v_call: TRBV7-2; d_call: -; j_call: TRBJ1-6; cdr3_aa: CASSPGGSLHF; cdr3_nt: TGTGCCAGCAGCCCCGGGGGGTCCCTCCACTTT
clone_size: few; v_call: TRBV5-5; d_call: TRBD1; j_call: TRBJ2-7; cdr3_aa: CASSLEAVRTGGSYEQYF; cdr3_nt: TGTGCCAGCAGCTTGGAAGCCGTCAGGACAGGGGGTTCCTACGAGCAGTACTTC
clone_size: many; v_call: TRBV28; d_call: TRBD1; j_call: TRBJ2-7; cdr3_aa: CASSSSDRLDEQYF; cdr3_nt: TGTGCCAGCAGTTCATCGGACAGGCTCGACGAGCAGTACTTC
clone_size: many; v_call: TRBV29-1; d_call: -; j_call: TRBJ1-2; cdr3_aa: CSVGAQGYGYTF; cdr3_nt: TGCAGCGTTGGGGCGCAGGGCTATGGCTACACCTTC
clone_size: -; v_call: TRBV28; d_call: -; j_call: TRBJ1-5; cdr3_aa: CASGLNSNQPQHF; cdr3_nt: TGTGCCAGCGGCCTTAATAGCAATCAGCCCCAGCATTTT
clone_size: few; v_call: TRBV20-1; d_call: TRBD1; j_call: TRBJ2-2; cdr3_aa: CSARTGARPGELFF; cdr3_nt: TGCAGTGCTAGGACAGGGGCACGTCCCGGGGAGCTGTTTTTT
clone_size: few; v_call: TRBV2; d_call: -; j_call: TRBJ2-3; cdr3_aa: CASSDQGTTDTQYF; cdr3_nt: TGTGCCAGCAGTGATCAGGGGACCACAGATACGCAGTATTTT
clone_size: -; v_call: TRBV6-5; d_call: -; j_call: TRBJ2-1; cdr3_aa: CASTYRFSSYNEQFF; cdr3_nt: TGTGCCAGCACCTACAGATTCAGCTCCTACAATGAGCAGTTCTTC
clone_size: many; v_call: TRBV5-1; d_call: TRBD1; j_call: TRBJ1-2; cdr3_aa: CASSLGPGGAASYGYTF; cdr3_nt: TGCGCCAGCAGCTTGGGGCCAGGGGGCGCGGCAAGCTATGGCTACACCTTC